The clone carrying this T cell receptor (beta chain) was counted between two and nine times. The antigen is undetermined. The sample originates from a study of cytomegalovirus exposure and HLA in healthy donors. Study details: Of the donors genotyped, several hundred in all, about 81% fell in the Caucasian-associated ancestry cluster. Findings and caveats of the study: Analyses of presence and absence presupposed an approximately uniform sequencing depth across donors. Most TCR sequences proved rare, with some public TCRs found in many donors.

13 Jbeta primers and 60 Vbeta primers were used for the PCR. This table comes from immunoSEQ multiplex PCR, and its TCRdb copy is limited to in-frame clones, with some not included. The sample lists some 130,000 clones; over 60% were seen once. CDR3 length: 14 residues. The ends were cut back, 6 bases at V and 4 bases at J, with 13 bases in the middle. CDR1 is MNHNS and CDR2 is SASEGT in the germline V gene. The chain carries TRBV6-1 and TRBJ1-5; D is unresolved. This receptor was obtained from a human donor in good health. Sequenced material: PBMCs. The CDR3 nucleotides read TGTGCCAGCAGCGGTGGGAGATCGAATCAGCCCCAGCATTTT. Translation gives CASSGGRSNQPQHF.